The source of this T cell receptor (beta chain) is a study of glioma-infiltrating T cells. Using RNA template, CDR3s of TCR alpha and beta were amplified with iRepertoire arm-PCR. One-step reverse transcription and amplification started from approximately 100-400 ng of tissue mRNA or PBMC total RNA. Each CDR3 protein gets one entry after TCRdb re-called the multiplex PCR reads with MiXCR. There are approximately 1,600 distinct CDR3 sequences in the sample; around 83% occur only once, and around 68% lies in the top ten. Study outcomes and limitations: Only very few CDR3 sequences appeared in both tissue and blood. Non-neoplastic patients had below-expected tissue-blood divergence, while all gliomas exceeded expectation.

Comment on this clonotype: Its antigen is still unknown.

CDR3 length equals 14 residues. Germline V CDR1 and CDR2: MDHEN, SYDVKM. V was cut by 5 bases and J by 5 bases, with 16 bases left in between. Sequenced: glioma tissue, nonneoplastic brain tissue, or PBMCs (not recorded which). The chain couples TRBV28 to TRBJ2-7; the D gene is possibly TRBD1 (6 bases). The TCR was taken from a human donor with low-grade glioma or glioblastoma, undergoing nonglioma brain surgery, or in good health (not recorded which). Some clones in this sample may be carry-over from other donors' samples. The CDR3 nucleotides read TGTGCCAGCAGTATAGTAACAGGGTACCACGAGCAGTACTTC. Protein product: CASSIVTGYHEQYF.